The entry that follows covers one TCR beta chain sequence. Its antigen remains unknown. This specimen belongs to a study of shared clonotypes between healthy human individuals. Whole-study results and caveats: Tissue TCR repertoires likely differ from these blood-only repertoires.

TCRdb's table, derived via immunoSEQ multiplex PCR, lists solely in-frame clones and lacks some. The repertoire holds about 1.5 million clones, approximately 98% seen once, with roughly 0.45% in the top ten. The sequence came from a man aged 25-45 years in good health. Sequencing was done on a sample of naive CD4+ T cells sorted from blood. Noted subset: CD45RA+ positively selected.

The DNA of the CDR3 is TGTGCCAGCAGCTTCCCAGGGGCCAATGAAAAACTGTTTTTT. The encoded protein is CASSFPGANEKLFF. This chain links TRBV5-4 with TRBJ1-4; D perhaps matches TRBD1 (6 bases). The CDR3 length is 14 residues. Between the trimmed V and J ends, which lost 2 bases and 5 bases, there was a span of 10 bases. CDR1 and CDR2 (germline): SGHNT, YYREEE (reference sequence).